This is a list of T cell receptor beta chains from one sample in a study of CD4+ T cells in melanoma. Sequencing used immunoSEQ multiplex PCR; TCRdb keeps in-frame clones, though not all of them. The sample lists 50,000 to 60,000 clones; approximately 70% were seen once. The sample was tumor tissue. The origin of the receptors is a human donor with melanoma. Both conserved end residues are part of each CDR3. A D gene is named only where the DNA matches it firmly. Size is stated for part of the rows, as once, few or many counts, or as a class when the clone is expanded.

clone_size d_call v_call cdr3_aa
NA TRBD1 TRBV6-5 CASRHGQATEAFF
NA NA TRBV4-1 CASSQETALYGYTF
NA NA TRBV9 CASSVGGGAGQPQHF
NA TRBD1 TRBV19 CASTPGGRGSPEAFF
NA TRBD1 TRBV6-1 CASSEMGGTGGGKLFF
NA TRBD2 TRBV5-1 CASSAHGLAGVETQYF
NA NA TRBV6-5 CASQGSLGANVLTF
NA TRBD2 TRBV11-1 CASSLGKRGGTDTQYF
NA TRBD1 TRBV13 CASSPGGTGGGEQYF
NA TRBD1 TRBV10-1 CASSEARGQNQPQHF
once TRBD2 TRBV29-1 CSVKPGGSYNEQFF
NA NA TRBV29-1 CSVEWQNTEAFF
NA TRBD1 TRBV25-1 CASSETGGSPLHF
medium-sized TRBD1 TRBV4-2 CASSQGRGGGIRETQYF
NA NA TRBV4-2 CASSQVGMNTEAFF
few NA TRBV29-1 CSVETTGLGAFF
NA NA TRBV28 CASSYQDENQPQHF
NA TRBD2 TRBV4-1 CASSARLAGPQETQYF
NA NA TRBV30 CAWSVAGNTEAFF
NA TRBD1 TRBV11-1 CASSLQDRAAYNSPLHF
NA NA TRBV27 CASSLLGGANTEAFF
NA NA TRBV9 CASSQEYGWIADGYTF
NA NA TRBV9 CASSWPAGSANTGELFF
NA NA TRBV6-4 CASSVSREGHNEQFF
NA NA TRBV6-5 CASSYSFGGNEQYF
NA TRBD1 TRBV23-1 CASSQHKRDRGLYTEAFF
NA NA TRBV4-2 CASSQVGTRLYNEQFF
once NA TRBV11-2 CASSLSRAGHEQYF
NA NA TRBV5-1 CASSIIPGGTDTQYF
NA NA TRBV5-5 CASSLSGTGGLRGYTF
many TRBD1 TRBV6-1 CASSEAQGAPYEQYF
NA TRBD2 TRBV10-3 CAAGGGGSYEQYF
NA TRBD1 TRBV27 CASSYRGGGYTF
NA TRBD1 TRBV6-6 CASRDPGQGSHEQYF
NA NA TRBV7-3 CASSLVGGQETQYF
many TRBD1 TRBV4-2 CASSSGTGDYGYTF
NA NA TRBV2 CASTVGSTSTDTQYF
once NA TRBV27 CASSLLDRTYEQYF
once NA TRBV5-1 CASSFDHRGVFTGELFF
NA TRBD1 TRBV7-2 CASSPGTGWGTEAFF
NA TRBD2 TRBV25-1 CASSASGGPYNEQFF
NA NA TRBV29-1 CSVELGGASSYEQYF
NA TRBD1 TRBV30 CASGTAKYYGYTF
many NA TRBV6-5 CASTFYGNTEAFF
few NA TRBV6-1 CASSPLPRGKNWQFF
few NA TRBV4-3 CASSPGQVLGTGELFF
NA TRBD1 TRBV18 CASSPPLDRASETQYF
NA TRBD1 TRBV11-2 CASSTRQGATDTQYF
NA TRBD1 TRBV5-6 CASSHGTGNEQFF
NA NA TRBV5-6 CASTSGYEQYF
NA TRBD1 TRBV28 CASSYPRGQPNTEAFF
NA TRBD1 TRBV11-1 CASSLHGRGNSPLHF
NA NA TRBV19 CASSNQGQTEAFF
medium-sized NA TRBV4-2 CASSQRLQRNTEAFF
NA NA TRBV2 CASSGVATSTDTQYF